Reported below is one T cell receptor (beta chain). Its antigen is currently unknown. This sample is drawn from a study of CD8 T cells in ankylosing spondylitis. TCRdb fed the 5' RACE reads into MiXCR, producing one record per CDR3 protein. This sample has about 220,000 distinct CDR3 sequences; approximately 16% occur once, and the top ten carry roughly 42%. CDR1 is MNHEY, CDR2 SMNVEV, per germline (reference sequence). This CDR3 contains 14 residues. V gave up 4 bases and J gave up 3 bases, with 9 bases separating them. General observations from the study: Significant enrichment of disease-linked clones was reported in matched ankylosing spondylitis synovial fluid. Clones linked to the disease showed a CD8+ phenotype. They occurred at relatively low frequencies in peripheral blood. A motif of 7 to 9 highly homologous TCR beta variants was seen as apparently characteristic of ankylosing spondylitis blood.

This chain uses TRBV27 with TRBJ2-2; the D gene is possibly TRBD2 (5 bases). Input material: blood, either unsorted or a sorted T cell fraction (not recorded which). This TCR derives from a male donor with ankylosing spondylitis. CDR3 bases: TGTGCCAGCAGTTCCCCCGGGGACACCGGGGAGCTGTTTTTT. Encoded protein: CASSSPGDTGELFF.